These 30 T cell receptor beta chains were all obtained from the same sample, sequenced in a study of blood T cell repertoires in COVID-19 (dated by TCRdb to between 2020 and 2021). Library preparation was by the immunoSEQ multiplex PCR assay. TCRdb re-hosts the immuneACCESS table, in-frame sequences only. Its copies lack some clones; in the studies checked, an unresolved V gene accounts for under half of them, and the cause for the rest is not known. This sample has around 58,000 clones in its table, and around 89% of those were observed once. Clones ranked in the top ten supply about 13% of the sample. Input material: peripheral blood. These receptors were taken from a man in his 60s with active COVID-19.

The chain couples TRBV21-1 to TRBJ2-5; TRBD2 is taken as the D call from the table, unchecked against the DNA. TRBV21-1 is flagged as a pseudogene. The length of the CDR3 is 12 residues. The CDR3 bases are TGTGCCAGCAGCAATCACGGAGAGACCCAGTACTTC. Translation gives CASSNHGETQYF.

This rearrangement joins TRBV14 to TRBJ1-4; D is ambiguous. Germline CDR1 and CDR2: SGHDN and FVKESK. The CDR3 sequence is 16 residues long. V lost 0 bases and J 7 bases, leaving 15 bases between the germline ends. For the CDR3, the DNA is TGTGCCAGCAGCCAAGATCCCCACAGTAGTAGTGAAAAACTGTTTTTT. Its protein is CASSQDPHSSSEKLFF. Based on the CDR3 plus reference TRBV14 and TRBJ1-4, the full variable domain is EAGVTQFPSHSVIEKGQTVTLRCDPISGHDNLYWYRRVMGKEIKFLLHFVKESKQDESGMPNNRFLAERTGGTYSTLKVQPAELEDSGVYFCASSQDPHSSSEKLFFGSGTQLSVL.

The chain employs TRBV29-1 and TRBJ1-2; 8 bases match TRBD1. Germline CDR1 SQVTM, CDR2 ANQGSEA. The CDR3 totals 14 residues. V shed 3 bases, J shed 4 bases, and the junction held 7 bases outside the gene matches. The CDR3 sequence: CSVDGQGRGYGYTF. The DNA of the CDR3 is TGCAGCGTTGACGGACAGGGAAGGGGCTATGGCTACACCTTC.

The chain carries TRBV6-5 and TRBJ2-1, with 7 positions matching TRBD2. The CDR3 has 13 amino acids. Germline-derived CDR1 and CDR2 are MNHEY and SVGAGI. V lost 4 bases, J lost 6 bases, and 3 bases stayed unmatched. The CDR3 DNA reads as TGTGCCAGCAGTTTCGGGGAGGGCAATGAGCAGTTCTTC. Its translation: CASSFGEGNEQFF.

This chain connects TRBV18 to TRBJ2-3, with TRBD1 matching over 9 bases. The V gene end was trimmed by 6 bases and the J gene end by 1 base; junction bases not matched to a gene: 11. Germline CDR1 reads KGHSH; CDR2 reads LQKENI. The CDR3 spans 17 residues. Here the CDR3 reads CASSPGTGKGGTDTQYF. CDR3 bases: TGTGCCAGCTCCCCCGGGACAGGGAAAGGGGGCACAGATACGCAGTATTTT. The full variable domain, with the rest looked up from reference TRBV18 and TRBJ2-3, is NAGVMQNPRHLVRRRGQEARLRCSPMKGHSHVYWYRQLPEEGLKFMVYLQKENIIDESGMPKERFSAEFPKEGPSILRIQQVVRGDSAAYFCASSPGTGKGGTDTQYFGPGTRLTVL.

The chain joins TRBV6-2 or TRBV6-3 to TRBJ1-5; 8 bases are shared with TRBD1. V dropped 6 bases and J dropped 0; count of bases not matched to a gene: 10. Per germline, CDR1 MNHEY and CDR2 SVGEGT. This CDR3 is 17 amino acids long. The CDR3 DNA reads TGTGCCAGCAGCTATCGGACAGGGCTTAATAGCAATCAGCCCCAGCATTTT. Amino acid sequence: CASSYRTGLNSNQPQHF.

The chain couples TRBV24-1 to TRBJ2-5, with 8 bases lining up with TRBD1. Trimming removed 7 bases from V and 5 bases from J; junction bases left unmatched: 11. In germline, CDR1 is KGHDR, CDR2 SFDVKD. This CDR3 is built from 15 residues. CDR3 nucleotides: TGTGCCACCAGCACACAGGGGGATGATTGGGAGACCCAGTACTTC. Translated, it gives CATSTQGDDWETQYF.

This clone appeared once. The chain couples TRBV19 to TRBJ1-3, with TRBD1 identical over 7 bases. V lost 7 bases to trimming and J lost 0 bases; unmatched junction nucleotides: 6. The germline CDR1 and CDR2 sequences are LNHDA and SQIVND (reference sequence). CDR3 length: 15 amino acids. For the CDR3, the DNA is TGTGCCAGTATCAGGACAGGCCGCTCTGGAAACACCATATATTTT. Translating gives CASIRTGRSGNTIYF.

V usage is TRBV19 and J usage is TRBJ1-2; no reliable D call. Looked up from germline, CDR1 is LNHDA and CDR2 is SQIVND (reference sequence). The CDR3 runs to 16 residues. V was clipped by 5 bases and J by 2 bases, with 18 bases between them. As DNA, the CDR3 is TGTGCCAGTAGTCCAGAGGTCCCCCTCGGAAACTATGGCTACACCTTC. Protein sequence: CASSPEVPLGNYGYTF.

V and J are TRBV9 and TRBJ2-1; D is uncertain. Germline CDR1 is SGDLS and CDR2 is YYNGEE. V was trimmed by 3 bases and J by 0 bases, leaving 10 bases between them. The CDR3 is 15 amino acids. This CDR3 is CASSGDLSSYNEQFF. The CDR3 DNA is TGTGCCAGCAGCGGAGACTTGAGCTCCTACAATGAGCAGTTCTTC.

V is TRBV7-3 and J is TRBJ2-2; D is unclear. Trimming removed 4 bases at V and 5 bases at J, with 5 bases between. This CDR3 region has 12 residues. CDR1 is SGHTA, CDR2 FQGTGA, per germline. The CDR3 region is CASSSLTGELFF. CDR3 DNA: TGTGCCAGCAGCTCCCTTACCGGGGAGCTGTTTTTT.

This chain joins TRBV27 and TRBJ2-5; maybe TRBD2 (7 bases). This CDR3 is built from 17 residues. Between the trimmed V and J ends, which lost 1 base and 1 base, there was a span of 16 bases. CDR1 is MNHEY and CDR2 is SMNVEV in the germline V gene (reference sequence). The CDR3 region has the DNA TGTGCCAGCAGTTTATTTGGCGGGGGCGGAAGCCAAGAGACCCAGTACTTC. This sequence encodes CASSLFGGGGSQETQYF.

The V and J genes are TRBV30 and TRBJ2-5; no reliable D call. Germline V CDR1 and CDR2: GTSNPN, SVGIG (reference sequence). V was clipped by 3 bases and J by 7 bases, with 6 bases between them. The CDR3 has 10 residues. CDR3 region: CAWSGGTQYF. CDR3 coding DNA: TGTGCCTGGAGCGGTGGGACCCAGTACTTC.

The J gene is TRBJ1-5, the V gene TRBV7-9, with 9 bases aligning to TRBD1. Trimming took 5 bases from V and 6 from J; bases not matched to a gene: 5. The CDR3 is 14 amino acids. The germline gives CDR1 SEHNR, CDR2 FQNEAQ (reference sequence). The CDR3 is CASSRGTGSQPQHF. The CDR3, as DNA: TGTGCCAGCAGCCGCGGGACAGGGAGTCAGCCCCAGCATTTT.

This clone was picked up a small number of times. The chain uses TRBV4-1 and TRBJ2-7; 9 positions match TRBD1. This CDR3 has 15 amino acids. With 3 bases clipped from V and 2 bases from J, the junction kept 5 bases outside the gene matches. Germline V gene sequence: CDR1 MGHRA, CDR2 YSYEKL. Written as DNA, the CDR3 is TGCGCCAGCAGCCAGGGACAGGGAGGGACCTACGAGCAGTACTTC. Encoded protein: CASSQGQGGTYEQYF.

This clone has just a few counts. The V call is TRBV27, the J call TRBJ1-6, with TRBD1 matching 10 bases. The V segment lost 6 bases and the J segment 7 bases; nucleotides outside the gene matches: 6. CDR3 length equals 15 residues. CDR1 is MNHEY, CDR2 SMNVEV, per germline (reference sequence). In DNA form, the CDR3 reads TGTGCCAGCAGGAGGGACAGGGGCGGGAATTCACCCCTCCACTTT. The encoded protein is CASRRDRGGNSPLHF.

The V call is TRBV6-5, the J call TRBJ2-7; TRBD1 might be the D (5 bases). Deletions cut 6 bases from V and 6 bases from J, with 18 bases between. Germline CDR1 MNHEY, CDR2 SVGAGI. This CDR3 has 14 residues. The CDR3 DNA follows: TGTGCCAGCAGATGGGCAGGGTCCCCCAGCGAGCAGTACTTC. Translation gives CASRWAGSPSEQYF.

The chain is built from TRBV30 and TRBJ2-2; D not certain. The CDR3 sequence is 13 residues long. The V end lost 2 bases, the J end lost 6 bases, and 10 bases lay between the germline ends. CDR1 GTSNPN and CDR2 SVGIG come from the germline V gene (reference sequence). The CDR3 loop reads CAWSYYNSGELFF. The CDR3 bases are TGTGCCTGGAGTTACTACAACTCCGGGGAGCTGTTTTTT.

The rearrangement uses TRBV28 and TRBJ2-7, with 7 bases lining up with TRBD2. Germline V gives CDR1 MDHEN, CDR2 SYDVKM. This CDR3 region has 15 residues. The V segment lost 3 bases and the J segment 5 bases; nucleotides outside the gene matches: 10. CDR3 region: CASSFNDARGDEQYF. The CDR3 DNA reads as TGTGCCAGCAGTTTCAATGACGCCCGGGGGGACGAGCAGTACTTC.

V and J are TRBV7-2 and TRBJ2-3; no reliable D call. CDR3 length equals 15 residues. Trimming stripped 2 bases from V and 2 bases from J, with 11 bases between. CDR1 SGHTA and CDR2 FQGNSA come from the germline V gene. CDR3 DNA sequence: TGTGCCAGCAGCTTATTTTTGTTGGCCACAGATACGCAGTATTTT. Its translation is CASSLFLLATDTQYF.

V and J are TRBV6-5 and TRBJ2-5; a weak D match, TRBD2 (6 bases). CDR3 length equals 14 residues. V gave up 2 bases and J gave up 11 bases, with 18 bases separating them. Per the germline V gene, CDR1 is MNHEY and CDR2 is SVGAGI. Here the CDR3 reads CASSYPGVGASQYF. DNA for the CDR3: TGTGCCAGCAGTTACCCGGGGGTGGGAGCGAGTCAGTACTTC.

This clone was recorded only once. V is TRBV7-3 and J is TRBJ1-2, with D perhaps TRBD1 (5 bases). The germline gives CDR1 SGHTA, CDR2 FQGTGA. This CDR3 has 14 residues. The ends were cut back, 5 bases at V and 2 bases at J, with 12 bases in the middle. The CDR3 region is CASSPGDSNYGYTF. CDR3 in DNA: TGTGCCAGCAGCCCGGGGGATTCCAACTATGGCTACACCTTC. The full variable domain, rest sourced from reference TRBV7-3 and TRBJ1-2, is GAGVSQTPSNKVTEKGKYVELRCDPISGHTALYWYRQSLGQGPEFLIYFQGTGAADDSGLPNDRFFAVRPEGSVSTLKIQRTERGDSAVYLCASSPGDSNYGYTFGSGTRLTVV.

The J gene is TRBJ1-4, the V gene TRBV5-4, with D possibly being TRBD1 (5 bases). Germline values: CDR1 SGHNT, CDR2 YYREEE (reference sequence). The CDR3 sequence is 15 residues long. V lost 3 bases, J lost 5 bases, and 14 bases lay in between. The DNA for the CDR3 is TGTGCCAGCAGCTCGTCCGCAGGGAGGAATGAAAAACTGTTTTTT. Its translation is CASSSSAGRNEKLFF. Full variable domain (outside the CDR3, taken from reference TRBV5-4 and TRBJ1-4): ETGVTQSPTHLIKTRGQQVTLRCSSQSGHNTVSWYQQALGQGPQFIFQYYREEENGRGNFPPRFSGLQFPNYSSELNVNALELDDSALYLCASSSSAGRNEKLFFGSGTQLSVL.

The rearrangement links TRBV30 to TRBJ2-3, with 7 bases fitting TRBD2. Germline values: CDR1 GTSNPN, CDR2 SVGIG (reference sequence). With 0 bases clipped from V and 5 bases from J, the junction kept 8 bases outside the gene matches. This CDR3 region has 15 residues. CDR3 sequence (DNA): TGTGCCTGGAGTGTACTTAGCGGGCTTGGAGATACGCAGTATTTT. Translating gives CAWSVLSGLGDTQYF.

The J gene is TRBJ2-1, the V gene TRBV2, with D maybe TRBD1 (5 bases). The CDR3 is made up of 13 amino acids. V was clipped by 3 bases and J by 9 bases, with 12 bases between them. From germline, CDR1 is SNHLY and CDR2 FYNNEI. For the CDR3, the DNA is TGTGCCAGCAGTGAGGAAGGGGTGGGTGAGCAGTTCTTC. It yields the protein CASSEEGVGEQFF.

The chain uses TRBV7-8 and TRBJ1-5, with 8 bases that match TRBD1. V lost 4 bases, J lost 7 bases, and 15 bases stayed unmatched. Germline-derived CDR1 and CDR2 are SGHVS and FQNEAQ. The CDR3 length is 17 residues. DNA for the CDR3: TGTGCCAGCAGCTCCTTATTGACAGGGGTGGTTTTACAGCCCCAGCATTTT. Translated, it gives CASSSLLTGVVLQPQHF.

This chain links TRBV27 with TRBJ2-7; TRBD1 matches 8 bases. The CDR3 is made up of 15 amino acids. Germline lookup yields CDR1 MNHEY and CDR2 SMNVEV (reference sequence). V dropped 2 bases and J dropped 1; count of bases not matched to a gene: 4. CDR3 residues: CASSLAGGASYEQYF. The CDR3 DNA is TGTGCCAGCAGTTTAGCAGGGGGCGCTTCCTACGAGCAGTACTTC.

The rearrangement uses TRBV11-2 and TRBJ2-7; 8 nucleotides align to TRBD2. J gave up 3 bases and V 8 bases, and 18 bases lay outside the gene matches. Germline V CDR1 and CDR2: SGHAT, FQNNGV. This CDR3 comprises 17 residues. The CDR3 sequence is CASGGRVRREAHYEQYF. CDR3 DNA: TGTGCCAGCGGAGGAAGAGTTAGGCGGGAGGCCCACTACGAGCAGTACTTC.

The chain couples TRBV29-1 to TRBJ1-4; D unresolved. The germline V gene encodes CDR1 SQVTM and CDR2 ANQGSEA. V shed 0 bases and J shed 4 bases, with 9 bases lying between them. The length of the CDR3 is 14 residues. The CDR3 DNA follows: TGCAGCGTTGAAGATTCGGCGGATAATGAAAAACTGTTTTTT. Translated, it gives CSVEDSADNEKLFF.

This chain connects TRBV7-9 to TRBJ2-2, with D uncertain. The V end was cut by 5 bases, the J end by 5 bases, with 9 bases between. Germline V gives CDR1 SEHNR, CDR2 FQNEAQ (reference sequence). This CDR3 comprises 13 residues. The CDR3 DNA follows: TGTGCCAGCAGCCCTCGAGTTACCGGGGAGCTGTTTTTT. It is translated as CASSPRVTGELFF.